This T cell receptor beta chain was obtained from a study of blood T cell repertoires in COVID-19. Study-wide background: Acute and convalescent COVID-19 specimens originated in the United States, Italy and Spain. Sources were T cells, B-cell-depleted T cells, or PBMCs; the material itself was cDNA or gDNA.

Trimming shortened V by 2 bases and J by 2 bases, and 14 bases separated the two germline ends. Per germline, CDR1 SNHLY and CDR2 FYNNEI. CDR3 length equals 16 residues. Participants were aged roughly 18 to 100 years from approximately 25 US areas. Per the authors' pipeline: Reference gene primers were amplified, and this amplification served to estimate nucleated cell counts. Produced via immunoSEQ multiplex PCR; TCRdb's table is partial and in-frame only. The V and J calls and clone size come from that table; D and trimming were worked out from the DNA. The sample shows about 200,000 clones, roughly 86% of them seen only once. This clone was seen a few times.

The sample was PBMCs or T cells enriched from blood (not recorded which). The chain links TRBV2 to TRBJ2-3; D perhaps matches TRBD1 (5 bases). The clonotype comes from a middle-aged man with acute COVID-19. The CDR3 region has the DNA TGTGCCAGCAGTGAATGGTCCCAGGGTAACACAGATACGCAGTATTTT. Translating it yields CASSEWSQGNTDTQYF.